The present entry profiles one T cell receptor beta chain with its context. The target antigen is unknown. Sequencing used immunoSEQ multiplex PCR; TCRdb keeps in-frame clones, though not all of them. In the table there are about 50,000 clones, around four fifths of which are singletons. This sample is part of a study of cytotoxic CD8 clonotypes in ibrutinib-treated CLL. Background on the study: Mean per-sample yields comprised just over 250,000 productive templates and tens of thousands of productive rearrangements.

Notes on the study in general: Clonality increased at ibrutinib response, then returned toward baseline at progression.

The V end was cut by 3 bases, the J end by 12 bases, with 16 bases between. CDR1 is SGDLS and CDR2 is YYNGEE in the germline V gene. The CDR3 length is 12 residues. The source of this sequence is a human donor with chronic lymphocytic leukemia. The chain recombines TRBV9 with TRBJ2-7, with D possibly matching TRBD1 (7 bases). This sample comprised PBMCs, obtained after 24 months of ibrutinib treatment. The CDR3 bases are TGTGCCAGCAGCGGGGCATACAGGGGAGGGTACTTC. Its translation is CASSGAYRGGYF.